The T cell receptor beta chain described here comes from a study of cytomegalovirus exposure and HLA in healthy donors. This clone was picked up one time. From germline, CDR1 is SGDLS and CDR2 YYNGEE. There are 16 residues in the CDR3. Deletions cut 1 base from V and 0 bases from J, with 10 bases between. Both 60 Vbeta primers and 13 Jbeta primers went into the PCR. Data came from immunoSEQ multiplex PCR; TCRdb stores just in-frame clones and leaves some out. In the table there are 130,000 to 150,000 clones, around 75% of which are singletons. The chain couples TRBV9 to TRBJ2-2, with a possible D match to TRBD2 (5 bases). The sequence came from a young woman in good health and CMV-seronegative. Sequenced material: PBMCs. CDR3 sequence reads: CASSVRGSANTGELFF. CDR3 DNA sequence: TGTGCCAGCAGCGTACGAGGGTCCGCGAACACCGGGGAGCTGTTTTTT.